This T cell receptor (beta chain) was sequenced during a study of blood T cells in healthy people across ages. The V end lost 7 bases, the J end lost 3 bases, and 7 bases lay between the germline ends. Per the germline V gene, CDR1 is MNHNS and CDR2 is SASEGT. This CDR3 contains 12 residues. Primers used in a second PCR of roughly 6 to 12 cycles were a sample-barcoded 5' primer and a J-beta primer mix. Unique molecular identifiers of 12 random nucleotides labeled each cDNA. TCRdb independently ran MiXCR on the 5' RACE reads; one entry per CDR3 protein. The data show about 590,000 distinct CDR3 sequences, with approximately 30% seen just once and about a sixth held by the top ten.

The chain joins TRBV6-1 to TRBJ1-5, with D tentatively TRBD1 (5 bases). Sequenced material: blood. The source of this sequence is a woman over 75 in good health. The CDR3: CASKGANQPQHF. The CDR3 DNA sequence: TGTGCCAGCAAAGGGGCCAATCAGCCCCAGCATTTT.